Below, 3 T cell receptor beta chains from the same sample are listed, as sequenced in a study of PD-L1 blockade in urothelial cancer. The assay was immunoSEQ multiplex PCR, and TCRdb's table has in-frame clones only and misses some. The repertoire has fewer than 95,000 clones, about 83% of them found once; the top ten carry roughly 2%. Time point of the sample: pretreatment peripheral blood. This material consisted of PBMCs, taken around atezolizumab (anti-PD-L1) treatment. These receptors were taken from a man aged 55 to 70 with urothelial cancer.

This clone was observed a handful of times. The V call is TRBV4-1, the J call TRBJ1-2; a weak D match, TRBD1 (6 bases). The CDR3 spans 16 residues. The ends were cut back, 0 bases at V and 4 bases at J, with 15 bases in the middle. Germline values: CDR1 MGHRA, CDR2 YSYEKL. This chain's CDR3 is CASSQDSGGFGYGYTF. In DNA form, the CDR3 reads TGCGCCAGCAGCCAAGATAGCGGGGGCTTTGGCTATGGCTACACCTTC.

The gene calls are TRBV5-4 and TRBJ2-1; TRBD2 matches at 11 bases. The CDR3 totals 15 residues. Germline V lookup: CDR1 SGHNT, CDR2 YYREEE (reference sequence). Trimming removed 3 bases from V and 7 bases from J; junction bases left unmatched: 6. CDR3 residues: CASSSISGGENEQFF. CDR3 sequence (DNA): TGTGCCAGCAGCTCGATTAGCGGGGGGGAGAATGAGCAGTTCTTC.

This chain joins TRBV27 and TRBJ2-7, with 12 positions matching TRBD2. V lost 8 bases to trimming and J lost 3 bases; unmatched junction nucleotides: 17. CDR3 size: 18 residues. Germline V CDR1 and CDR2: MNHEY, SMNVEV (reference sequence). CDR3 sequence (DNA): TGTGCCAGCCGCGGGCTAGCGGGAGGGCCACACGGGCACTACGAGCAGTACTTC. Residues: CASRGLAGGPHGHYEQYF.